These 20 T cell receptor beta chains were all obtained from the same sample, sequenced in a study of shared clonotypes between healthy human individuals. TCRdb keeps only in-frame clones here, not all; method: immunoSEQ multiplex PCR. The sample includes about 2 million clones, 90% to 95% seen only once; the top ten take about 0.13%. The sequenced material came from naive CD4+ T cells sorted from blood. Subset specified: CD45RA+ positively selected. The source of these receptors is a man aged 18-30 years in good health.

This chain joins TRBV4-1 and TRBJ2-3; D unclear. V lost 1 base to trimming and J lost 5 bases, with 10 bases between them. CDR1 and CDR2 from the germline V gene are MGHRA and YSYEKL. The CDR3 is 14 amino acids. CDR3 sequence: CASSQVALVDTQYF. The CDR3 DNA is TGCGCCAGCAGCCAAGTAGCCCTTGTAGATACGCAGTATTTT.

The chain has TRBV7-9 and TRBJ1-1, with D possibly TRBD1 on 5 matching bases. CDR3 size: 14 residues. The germline gives CDR1 SEHNR, CDR2 FQNEAQ (reference sequence). Trimming stripped 5 bases from V and 1 base from J, with 11 bases between. The CDR3, as DNA: TGTGCCAGCAGCCACAGGAACAAGAACACTGAAGCTTTCTTT. It is translated as CASSHRNKNTEAFF. The full variable domain, with the rest looked up from reference TRBV7-9 and TRBJ1-1, is DTGVSQNPRHKITKRGQNVTFRCDPISEHNRLYWYRQTLGQGPEFLTYFQNEAQLEKSRLLSDRFSAERPKGSFSTLEIQRTEQGDSAMYLCASSHRNKNTEAFFGQGTRLTVV.

The chain carries TRBV7-2 and TRBJ2-1, with D tentatively TRBD1 or TRBD2 (5 bases each). The CDR3 loop spans 11 amino acids. Germline loops: CDR1 SGHTA, CDR2 FQGNSA. Trimming left V 5 bases short and J 9 bases short, with 8 bases between. The chain's CDR3 is CASSRDLEQFF. The DNA for the CDR3 is TGTGCCAGCAGCCGGGACCTTGAGCAGTTCTTC.

This clone is a singleton in its sample. The chain has TRBV11-2 and TRBJ2-5; perhaps TRBD1 as D (5 bases). The CDR3 loop spans 16 amino acids. The germline V gene encodes CDR1 SGHAT and CDR2 FQNNGV. V lost 1 base and J lost 5, with 17 bases in between. CDR3 DNA sequence: TGTGCCAGCAGCTTAGTGGCAAAAGGGGCCCGCGAGACCCAGTACTTC. This translates into CASSLVAKGARETQYF.

The chain has TRBV30 and TRBJ1-2; possibly TRBD1 for D (6 bases). The CDR3 contains 15 residues. Germline CDR1 reads GTSNPN; CDR2 reads SVGIG (reference sequence). Trimming left V 4 bases short and J 8 bases short, with 23 bases between. The CDR3 region is CAWNPTRGHTQGYTF. The CDR3 nucleotides read TGTGCCTGGAATCCCACCAGGGGCCACACTCAAGGCTACACCTTC.

The chain uses TRBV5-4 and TRBJ2-1; 8 bases line up with TRBD1. The CDR3 length is 18 residues. The J segment lost 6 bases and the V segment lost 3 bases, leaving 17 bases of the junction unmatched. Germline V lookup: CDR1 SGHNT, CDR2 YYREEE (reference sequence). The CDR3 DNA reads TGTGCCAGCAGCTCGGGTCAGGGGGCTTTGACAAGCGGCAATGAGCAGTTCTTC. Residues: CASSSGQGALTSGNEQFF.

About this clone: The same CDR3 is also encoded by other DNA sequences in this sample. This chain connects TRBV2 to TRBJ2-1; D gene uncertain. The CDR3 is 13 amino acids. CDR1 is SNHLY, CDR2 FYNNEI, per germline. V was trimmed by 5 bases and J by 0 bases, leaving 5 bases between them. The CDR3 protein is CASSSDSYNEQFF. CDR3 sequence (DNA): TGTGCCAGCAGTTCGGACTCCTACAATGAGCAGTTCTTC. Full variable domain (rest looked up from reference TRBV2 and TRBJ2-1): EPEVTQTPSHQVTQMGQEVILRCVPISNHLYFYWYRQILGQKVEFLVSFYNNEISEKSEIFDDQFSVERPDGSNFTLKIRSTKLEDSAMYFCASSSDSYNEQFFGPGTRLTVL.

This chain uses TRBV6-1 with TRBJ2-7; unclear D gene. Trimming pared 2 bases from V and 1 base from J, leaving 6 bases between. Germline CDR1 MNHNS, CDR2 SASEGT. CDR3 length equals 13 residues. The CDR3 sequence: CASSEPRSYEQYF. CDR3 nucleotide sequence: TGTGCCAGCAGTGAACCTCGGTCCTACGAGCAGTACTTC.

The rearrangement uses TRBV19 and TRBJ2-5; D is undetermined. Germline V lookup: CDR1 LNHDA, CDR2 SQIVND (reference sequence). The CDR3 extends over 13 amino acids. V lost 3 bases and J 5 bases, leaving 10 bases between the germline ends. The CDR3 sequence is CASSIPGYETQYF. CDR3 DNA: TGTGCCAGTAGTATCCCCGGGTACGAGACCCAGTACTTC.

This chain uses TRBV6-1 with TRBJ2-5, with a weak D call TRBD1 (6 bases). The DNA end lines up better with TRBJ2-7; the J call may be wrong. The CDR3 sequence is 14 residues long. Germline-derived CDR1 and CDR2 are MNHNS and SASEGT. The CDR3 reads CASSAGDASYEQYF. The CDR3 DNA follows: TGTGCCAGCAGTGCAGGGGACGCCTCCTACGAGCAGTACTTC.

With respect to this clone: The sample has other DNA sequences that encode this CDR3 too. The chain couples TRBV7-2 to TRBJ2-7; D is unclear. Germline V CDR1 and CDR2: SGHTA, FQGNSA. V was clipped by 1 base and J by 1 base, with 5 bases between them. The CDR3 consists of 13 residues. The CDR3 bases are TGTGCCAGCAGCTTAGTTAGGTCCTACGAGCAGTACTTC. This gives the protein CASSLVRSYEQYF.

The chain couples TRBV5-6 to TRBJ2-7, with TRBD1 identical over 9 bases. CDR3 length: 16 amino acids. V was clipped by 4 bases and J by 2 bases; unmatched bases: 10. Germline V gene data show CDR1 as SGHDT and CDR2 as YYEEEE. CDR3 sequence: CASSEGDRAFAYEQYF. The CDR3 DNA reads as TGTGCCAGCAGCGAAGGGGACAGGGCTTTCGCCTACGAGCAGTACTTC.

This clone showed up just a few times. This chain uses TRBV6-5 with TRBJ2-1, with 8 bases identical to TRBD1. CDR1 MNHEY and CDR2 SVGAGI come from the germline V gene. After removal of 7 bases from V and 6 bases from J, the junction contained 8 bases not matched to a gene. The CDR3 is 14 residues long. The CDR3 DNA sequence: TGTGCCAGCACTCTACCCGGACAGGGCAATGAGCAGTTCTTC. Translation gives CASTLPGQGNEQFF.

Note on this clone: The sample holds other DNA sequences that translate to the same CDR3. The chain combines TRBV20-1 with TRBJ1-1; D unresolved. Germline CDR1 is DFQATT and CDR2 is SNEGSKA (reference sequence). The CDR3 covers 11 residues. V was pared by 8 bases and J by 0 bases, with 7 bases between. The CDR3 DNA sequence: TGCAGTCCGACTCTGAACACTGAAGCTTTCTTT. Protein product: CSPTLNTEAFF.

The genes are TRBV4-1 and TRBJ2-2, with D unclear. V shed 4 bases and J shed 1 base, with 13 bases lying between them. The CDR3 has 16 amino acids. Looked up from germline, CDR1 is MGHRA and CDR2 is YSYEKL. Here the CDR3 DNA reads TGCGCCAGCAGCCCACCTCTGGCGATGAACACCGGGGAGCTGTTTTTT. The encoded protein is CASSPPLAMNTGELFF.

This clone showed up just once. V and J are TRBV15 and TRBJ1-3; D unclear. Trimming left V 0 bases short and J 4 bases short, with 7 bases between. This CDR3 is 14 amino acids long. From germline, CDR1 is LNHNV and CDR2 YYDKDF (reference sequence). CDR3 amino acids: CATSRDLEGNTIYF. In DNA form, the CDR3 reads TGTGCCACCAGCAGAGATCTGGAAGGAAACACCATATATTTT.

V and J are TRBV28 and TRBJ1-4; TRBD1 matches at 7 bases. CDR1 is MDHEN and CDR2 is SYDVKM in the germline V gene. The CDR3 contains 16 residues. V trimming: 5 bases; J trimming: 3 bases; junction bases outside the gene matches: 9. CDR3 bases: TGTGCCAGCAGTGACAGGGTTTCGTTAGCTAATGAAAAACTGTTTTTT. Its protein product is CASSDRVSLANEKLFF.

The chain employs TRBV4-2 and TRBJ1-1; a weak D match, TRBD1 (5 bases). The CDR3 contains 16 residues. CDR1 LGHNA and CDR2 YNFKEQ come from the germline V gene. V was shortened by 0 bases and J by 6 bases, with 17 bases between the two germline ends. CDR3 coding DNA: TGTGCCAGCAGCCAAGATGGGCAGAGCCGGGGGGCTGAAGCTTTCTTT. This sequence encodes CASSQDGQSRGAEAFF.

V is TRBV7-9 and J is TRBJ1-1; a weak D match, TRBD1 (6 bases). V lost 4 bases to trimming and J lost 4 bases, with 13 bases between them. Germline CDR1 is SEHNR and CDR2 is FQNEAQ (reference sequence). The length of the CDR3 is 14 residues. CDR3 protein: CASSWAGEGTEAFF. CDR3 DNA sequence: TGTGCCAGCAGCTGGGCAGGGGAGGGCACTGAAGCTTTCTTT.

About this clone itself: The sample holds other DNA sequences that translate to the same CDR3. This sequence joins TRBV10-1 and TRBJ2-5; D uncertain. The CDR3 has 13 residues. V dropped 2 bases and J dropped 1 base, with 5 bases sitting between them. Germline V gene lookup returns CDR1 WNHNN and CDR2 SYGVQD (reference sequence). The CDR3 coding sequence is TGCGCCAGCAGTGAGGGCGGCCAAGAGACCCAGTACTTC. It translates to CASSEGGQETQYF.